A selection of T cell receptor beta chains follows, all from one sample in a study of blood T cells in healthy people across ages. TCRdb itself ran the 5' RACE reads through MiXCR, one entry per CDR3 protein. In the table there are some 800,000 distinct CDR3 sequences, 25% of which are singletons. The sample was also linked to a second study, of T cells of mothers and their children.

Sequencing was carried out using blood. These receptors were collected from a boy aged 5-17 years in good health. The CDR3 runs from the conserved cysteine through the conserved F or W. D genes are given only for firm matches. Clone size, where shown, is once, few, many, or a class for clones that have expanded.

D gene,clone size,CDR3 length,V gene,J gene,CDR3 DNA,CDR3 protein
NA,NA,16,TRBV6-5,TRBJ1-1,TGTGCCAGCAGTTTTACGACCTGGGGGACCGCAAGTGAAGCTTTCTTT,CASSFTTWGTASEAFF
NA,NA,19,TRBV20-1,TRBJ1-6,TGCAGTGCTAGAGATTTTGCGGTATACGTCGGCCGGGAAAATTCACCCCTCCACTTT,CSARDFAVYVGRENSPLHF
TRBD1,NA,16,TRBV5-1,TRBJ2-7,TGCGCCAGCAGCTTGAGGGGACAGGGGGGTAGCTACGAGCAGTACTTC,CASSLRGQGGSYEQYF
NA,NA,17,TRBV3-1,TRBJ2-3,TGTGCCAGCAGCCTCCTCCTGACAGGCGACCGCACAGATACGCAGTATTTT,CASSLLLTGDRTDTQYF
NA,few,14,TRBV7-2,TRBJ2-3,TGTGCCAGCAGCCCTAGTCAGAGCACAGATACGCAGTATTTT,CASSPSQSTDTQYF
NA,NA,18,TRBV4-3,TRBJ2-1,TGCGCCAGCAGCCAAGGTGCCCCGGGGGCCAGCTCCTACAATGAGCAGTTCTTC,CASSQGAPGASSYNEQFF
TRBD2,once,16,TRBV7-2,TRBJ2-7,TGTGCCAGCAGCTTACACGCTAGCGGGGCTCCCTACGAGCAGTACTTC,CASSLHASGAPYEQYF
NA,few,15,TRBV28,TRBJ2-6,TGTGCCAGCAGTGGCGCAGGGACTGGGGCCAACGTCCTGACTTTC,CASSGAGTGANVLTF
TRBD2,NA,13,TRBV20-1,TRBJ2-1,TGCAGTGCTATATCAGCGGGGCTAAGTGAGCAGTTCTTC,CSAISAGLSEQFF
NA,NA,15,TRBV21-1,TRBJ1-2,TGTGCCAGCAGCAAGGGATTTGGGGTATACTATGGCTACACCTTC,CASSKGFGVYYGYTF